Described below is a single T cell receptor beta chain sequence and its context. As yet, its antigen is unknown. While unrecorded immune exposures were likely, the donors were nominally healthy when sampled. The record originates from a study of cytomegalovirus exposure and HLA in healthy donors. Deletions cut 3 bases from V and 4 bases from J, with 13 bases between. Germline values: CDR1 MDHEN, CDR2 SYDVKM. This CDR3 spans 14 amino acids. With 60 Vbeta and 13 Jbeta primers, the PCR was carried out. Profiled with immunoSEQ multiplex PCR; TCRdb holds only in-frame clones, not every one. This listing includes approximately 130,000 clones. Regarding the study as a whole: It has been reported that TCR beta sequences accurately predicted the HLA-A and HLA-B alleles of most subjects.

The sequenced sample was PBMCs. The V gene is TRBV28, the J gene TRBJ2-7; tentative D call: TRBD2 (6 bases). The origin of this receptor is a woman aged 55-75 years in good health and CMV-seronegative. The CDR3 DNA follows: TGTGCCAGCAGTTTGCCCTGGGGGGATTACGAGCAGTACTTC. The encoded protein is CASSLPWGDYEQYF.